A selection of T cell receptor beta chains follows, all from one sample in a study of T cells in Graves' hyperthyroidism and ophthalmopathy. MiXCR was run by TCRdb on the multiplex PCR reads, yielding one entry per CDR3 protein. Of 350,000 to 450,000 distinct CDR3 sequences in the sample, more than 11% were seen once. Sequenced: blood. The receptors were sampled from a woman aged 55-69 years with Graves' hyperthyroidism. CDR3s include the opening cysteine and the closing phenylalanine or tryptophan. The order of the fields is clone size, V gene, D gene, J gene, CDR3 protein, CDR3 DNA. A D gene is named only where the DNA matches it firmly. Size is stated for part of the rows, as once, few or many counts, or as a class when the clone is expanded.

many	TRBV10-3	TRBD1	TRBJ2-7	CASSTRDRDNEQYF	TGTGCCAGCAGTACCCGGGACAGGGATAACGAACAGTACTTC
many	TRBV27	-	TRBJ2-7	CASTPRGDSSYEQYF	TGTGCCAGCACCCCCCGGGGGGACAGCTCCTACGAGCAGTACTTC
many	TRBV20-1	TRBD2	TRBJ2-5	CSARVQLAGIQETQYF	TGCAGTGCTAGAGTCCAACTAGCGGGAATCCAAGAGACCCAGTACTTC
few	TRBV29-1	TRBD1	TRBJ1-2	CSVGGVERQGNFQGYGYTF	TGCAGCGTGGGGGGGGTTGAGAGACAGGGGAACTTTCAGGGCTATGGCTACACCTTC
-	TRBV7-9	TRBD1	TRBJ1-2	CASSHGDRRKLYGYTF	TGTGCCAGCAGCCACGGGGACAGGAGAAAACTATATGGCTACACCTTC
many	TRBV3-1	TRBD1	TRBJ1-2	CASSTHGQGVYGYTF	TGTGCCAGCAGCACCCACGGACAGGGAGTCTATGGCTACACCTTC
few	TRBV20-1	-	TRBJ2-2	CSARLLQNTGELFF	TGCAGTGCTAGACTGCTCCAGAACACCGGGGAGCTGTTTTTT
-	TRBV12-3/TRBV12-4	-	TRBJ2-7	CASSLGLLRDIQQYF	TGTGCCAGCAGTTTAGGACTCCTACGAGATATCCAGCAGTACTTC
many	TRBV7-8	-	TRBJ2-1	CASSLLDLNEQFF	TGTGCCAGCAGCCTCCTAGACCTCAATGAGCAGTTCTTC
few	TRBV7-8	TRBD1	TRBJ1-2	CASSPGTGRVGYTF	TGTGCCAGCAGCCCAGGGACAGGGAGGGTCGGCTACACCTTC
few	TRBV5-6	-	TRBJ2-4	CASSLASFQEAKNIQYF	TGTGCCAGCAGCTTGGCGTCCTTCCAGGAGGCCAAAAACATTCAGTACTTC
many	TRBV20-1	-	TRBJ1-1	CRAGGNTEAFF	TGCAGGGCTGGGGGGAACACTGAAGCTTTCTTT
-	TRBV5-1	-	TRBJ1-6	CASSLEASASSYNSPLHF	TGCGCCAGCAGCTTGGAGGCCTCAGCCAGCTCCTATAATTCACCCCTCCACTTT
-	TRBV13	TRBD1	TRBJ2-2	CASSLEQGVSTGELFF	TGTGCCAGCAGCTTAGAGCAGGGGGTTAGCACCGGGGAGCTGTTTTTT
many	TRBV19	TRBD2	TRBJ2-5	CASSYPLTSGREETQYF	TGTGCCAGTAGTTACCCTTTGACTAGCGGGAGGGAGGAGACCCAGTACTTC
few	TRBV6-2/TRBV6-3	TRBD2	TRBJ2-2	CASSRTSGRTGELFF	TGTGCCAGCAGTCGGACTAGCGGGAGGACCGGGGAGCTGTTTTTT
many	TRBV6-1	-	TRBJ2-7	CASSPVGARSHSYEQYF	TGTGCCAGCAGCCCAGTAGGCGCGCGCTCCCACTCCTACGAGCAGTACTTC
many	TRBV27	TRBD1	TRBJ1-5	CASSSYRGGNQPQHF	TGTGCCAGCAGTTCTTACAGGGGTGGCAATCAGCCCCAGCATTTT
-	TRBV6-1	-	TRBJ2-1	CASSEYVVQFF	TGTGCCAGCAGTGAGTATGTTGTGCAGTTCTTC
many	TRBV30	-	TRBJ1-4	CAWGAGGVSGEKLFF	TGTGCCTGGGGTGCCGGGGGCGTTAGTGGGGAAAAACTGTTTTTT
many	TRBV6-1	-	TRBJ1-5	CASSPSVGGRNQPQHF	TGTGCCAGCAGCCCTTCGGTGGGGGGCCGGAATCAGCCCCAGCATTTT
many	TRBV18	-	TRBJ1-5	CASSPGQYYSNQPQHF	TGTGCCAGCTCACCAGGACAGTATTATAGCAATCAGCCCCAGCATTTT
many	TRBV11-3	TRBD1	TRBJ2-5	CASSQTGAQETQYF	TGTGCCAGCAGCCAGACAGGGGCCCAAGAGACCCAGTACTTC
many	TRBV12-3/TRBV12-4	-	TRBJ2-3	CASSLYRRETTDTQYF	TGTGCCAGCAGTTTATACCGCCGGGAGACCACAGATACGCAGTATTTT
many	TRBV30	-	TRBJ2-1	CAWGGSYNEQFF	TGTGCCTGGGGGGGGTCCTACAATGAGCAGTTCTTC
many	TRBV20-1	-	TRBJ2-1	CSARDRASDYYNEQFF	TGCAGTGCTAGAGACCGGGCTAGCGACTACTACAATGAGCAGTTCTTC
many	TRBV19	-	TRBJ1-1	CASSWNRDQNTEAFF	TGTGCCAGTAGCTGGAACAGGGATCAGAACACTGAAGCTTTCTTT
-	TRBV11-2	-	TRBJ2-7	CASSLAVGGEQYF	TGTGCCAGCAGCTTAGCGGTTGGTGGCGAGCAGTACTTC
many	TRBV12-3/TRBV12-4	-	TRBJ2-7	CASSLRRSYEQYF	TGTGCCAGCAGTTTAAGGCGTTCCTACGAGCAGTACTTC
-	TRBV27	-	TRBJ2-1	CASRFREYNEQFF	TGTGCCAGCCGATTTCGGGAGTACAATGAGCAGTTCTTC
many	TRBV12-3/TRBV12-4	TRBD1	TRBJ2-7	CASRAGQGFYEQYF	TGTGCCAGCAGGGCGGGACAGGGGTTTTACGAGCAGTACTTC